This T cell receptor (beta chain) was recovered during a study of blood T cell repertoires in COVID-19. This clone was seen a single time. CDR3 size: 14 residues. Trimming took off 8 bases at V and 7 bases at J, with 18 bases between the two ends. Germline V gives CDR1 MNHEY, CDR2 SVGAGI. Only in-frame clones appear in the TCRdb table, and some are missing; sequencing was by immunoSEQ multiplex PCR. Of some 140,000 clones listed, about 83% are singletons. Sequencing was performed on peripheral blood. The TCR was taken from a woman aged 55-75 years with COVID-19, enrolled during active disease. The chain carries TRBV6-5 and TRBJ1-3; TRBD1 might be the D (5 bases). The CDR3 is CASQLRRRGNTIYF. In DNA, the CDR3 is TGTGCCAGCCAGTTAAGGCGCCGGGGGAACACCATATATTTT.